This TCR beta chain comes out of a study of blood T cell repertoires in COVID-19. Study overall: Samples taken during acute and convalescent COVID-19 were collected in the United States, Italy and Spain. Sources were T cells, B-cell-depleted T cells, or PBMCs; the material itself was cDNA or gDNA.

Source study methods: Quantification of nucleated cells was approximated via reference gene primer amplification. The table came from immunoSEQ multiplex PCR; TCRdb's copy has only in-frame clones and leaves some out. V, J and clone size reflect that table, while D and trimming were determined from the DNA. The sample comprises more than 45,000 clones, around 84% of which are singletons, and 2.6% rests with the top ten. This CDR3 contains 13 residues. V was clipped by 9 bases and J by 0 bases, with 11 bases between them. Germline CDR1 SEHNR, CDR2 FQNEAQ (reference sequence). The receptor was derived from a woman older than 75 with COVID-19, enrolled during active disease. The sample was peripheral blood. The V gene is TRBV7-9, the J gene TRBJ1-1, with D perhaps TRBD1 (6 bases). CDR3 nucleotides: TGTGCCAGTACAGGGCCAATGAACACTGAAGCTTTCTTT. This sequence encodes CASTGPMNTEAFF. The complete variable domain, with remaining parts taken from reference TRBV7-9 and TRBJ1-1, reads DTGVSQNPRHKITKRGQNVTFRCDPISEHNRLYWYRQTLGQGPEFLTYFQNEAQLEKSRLLSDRFSAERPKGSFSTLEIQRTEQGDSAMYLCASTGPMNTEAFFGQGTRLTVV.